The source of this TCR beta chain is a study of blood T cell repertoires in COVID-19. About the study: Samples came from the United States, Italy and Spain, spanning acute and convalescent COVID-19. T cells, B-cell-depleted T cells, or PBMCs supplied cDNA or gDNA.

This CDR3 has 13 amino acids. Looked up from germline, CDR1 is KGHDR and CDR2 is SFDVKD. Trimming stripped 9 bases from V and 2 bases from J, with 11 bases between. Original processing notes: Reference gene primer amplification gave estimated nucleated cell counts. Measured with immunoSEQ multiplex PCR; TCRdb has only the in-frame clones, and not every one. The V and J calls and clone size were taken over from that table, and D and trimming were inferred from the DNA. The data hold 150,000 to 200,000 clones, with about 88% observed a single time. The clonotype originates from a man younger than 45 with active or convalescent COVID-19. The chain couples TRBV24-1 to TRBJ2-3, with D possibly TRBD2 on 5 matching bases. Sample: peripheral blood. The CDR3 DNA follows: TGTGCCACCGCAGAGGGTTTCACAGATACGCAGTATTTT. Translation gives CATAEGFTDTQYF.